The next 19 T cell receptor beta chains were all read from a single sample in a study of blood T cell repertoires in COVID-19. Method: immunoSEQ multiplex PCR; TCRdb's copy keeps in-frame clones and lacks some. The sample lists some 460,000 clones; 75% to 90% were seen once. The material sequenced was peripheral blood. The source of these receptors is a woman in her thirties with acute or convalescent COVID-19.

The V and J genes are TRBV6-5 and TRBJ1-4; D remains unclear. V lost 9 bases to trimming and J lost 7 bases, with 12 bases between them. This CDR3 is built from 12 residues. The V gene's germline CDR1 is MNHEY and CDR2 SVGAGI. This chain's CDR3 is CASTRGSEKLFF. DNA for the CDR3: TGTGCCAGTACGCGGGGTTCTGAAAAACTGTTTTTT.

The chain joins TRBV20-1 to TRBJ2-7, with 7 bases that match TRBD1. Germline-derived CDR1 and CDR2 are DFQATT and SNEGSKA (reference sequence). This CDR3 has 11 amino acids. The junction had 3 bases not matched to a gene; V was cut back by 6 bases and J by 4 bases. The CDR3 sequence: CSAQTGYEQYF. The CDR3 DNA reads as TGCAGTGCCCAGACAGGGTACGAGCAGTACTTC.

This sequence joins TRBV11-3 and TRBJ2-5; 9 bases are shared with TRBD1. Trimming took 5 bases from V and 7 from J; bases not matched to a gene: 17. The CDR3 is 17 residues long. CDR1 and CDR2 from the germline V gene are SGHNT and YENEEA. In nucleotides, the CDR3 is TGTGCCAGCAGCGCGGGTGTGGGACAGGGACCCCGGGGGACCCAGTACTTC. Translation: CASSAGVGQGPRGTQYF.

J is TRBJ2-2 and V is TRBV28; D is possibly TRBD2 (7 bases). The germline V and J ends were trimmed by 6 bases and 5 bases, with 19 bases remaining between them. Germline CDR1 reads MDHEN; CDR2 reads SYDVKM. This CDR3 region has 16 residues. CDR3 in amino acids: CASSPKRGGGTGELFF. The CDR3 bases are TGTGCCAGCAGCCCCAAAAGGGGGGGTGGAACCGGGGAGCTGTTTTTT.

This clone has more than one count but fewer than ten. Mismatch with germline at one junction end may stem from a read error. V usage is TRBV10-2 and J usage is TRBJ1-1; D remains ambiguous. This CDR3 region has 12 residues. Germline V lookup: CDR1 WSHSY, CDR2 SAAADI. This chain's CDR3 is CASSETRTEAFF. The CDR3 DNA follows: TGCGCCAGCAGTGAGACCCGCACTGAGGCTTTCTTT.

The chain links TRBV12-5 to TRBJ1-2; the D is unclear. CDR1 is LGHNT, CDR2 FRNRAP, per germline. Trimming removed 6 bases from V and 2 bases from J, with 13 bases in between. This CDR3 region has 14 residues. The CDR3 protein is CASGPEGGNYGYTF. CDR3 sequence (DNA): TGTGCTAGTGGCCCGGAGGGAGGCAACTATGGCTACACCTTC.

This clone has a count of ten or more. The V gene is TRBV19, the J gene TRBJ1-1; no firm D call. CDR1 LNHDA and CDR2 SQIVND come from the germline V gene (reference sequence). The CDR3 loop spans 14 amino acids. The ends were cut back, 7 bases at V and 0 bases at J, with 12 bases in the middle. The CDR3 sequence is CASKFARMNTEAFF. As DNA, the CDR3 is TGTGCCAGTAAATTTGCCAGGATGAACACTGAAGCTTTCTTT.

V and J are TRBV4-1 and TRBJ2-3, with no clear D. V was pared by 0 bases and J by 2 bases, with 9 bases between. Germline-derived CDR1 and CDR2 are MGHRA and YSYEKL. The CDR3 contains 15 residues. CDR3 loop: CASSQENYNTDTQYF. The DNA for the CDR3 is TGCGCCAGCAGCCAAGAGAACTATAACACAGATACGCAGTATTTT.

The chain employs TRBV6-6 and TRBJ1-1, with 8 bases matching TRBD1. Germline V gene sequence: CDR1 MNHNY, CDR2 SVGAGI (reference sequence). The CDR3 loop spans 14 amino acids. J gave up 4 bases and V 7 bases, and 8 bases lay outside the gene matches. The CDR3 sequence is CASMPRGQSTEAFF. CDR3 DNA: TGTGCCAGCATGCCCAGGGGGCAAAGCACTGAAGCTTTCTTT.

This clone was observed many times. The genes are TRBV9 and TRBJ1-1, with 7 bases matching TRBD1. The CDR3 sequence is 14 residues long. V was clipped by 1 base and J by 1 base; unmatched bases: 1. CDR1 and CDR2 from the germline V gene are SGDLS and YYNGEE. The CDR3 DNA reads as TGTGCCAGCAGCGTATCAGGGGGGAACACTGAAGCTTTCTTT. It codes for CASSVSGGNTEAFF.

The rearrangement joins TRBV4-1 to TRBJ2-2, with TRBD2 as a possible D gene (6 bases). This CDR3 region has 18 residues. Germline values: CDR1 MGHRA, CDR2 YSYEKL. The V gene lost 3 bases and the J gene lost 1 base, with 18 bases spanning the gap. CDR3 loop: CASSQRDWDSRNTGELFF. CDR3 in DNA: TGCGCCAGCAGCCAGCGGGACTGGGACTCAAGGAACACCGGGGAGCTGTTTTTT.

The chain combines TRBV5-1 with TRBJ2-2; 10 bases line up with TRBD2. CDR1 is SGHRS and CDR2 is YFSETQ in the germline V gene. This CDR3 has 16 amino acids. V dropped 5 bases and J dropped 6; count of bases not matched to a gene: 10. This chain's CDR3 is CASSPGSGGAPGELFF. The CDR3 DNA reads TGCGCCAGCAGTCCCGGCAGCGGGGGGGCCCCCGGGGAGCTGTTTTTT.

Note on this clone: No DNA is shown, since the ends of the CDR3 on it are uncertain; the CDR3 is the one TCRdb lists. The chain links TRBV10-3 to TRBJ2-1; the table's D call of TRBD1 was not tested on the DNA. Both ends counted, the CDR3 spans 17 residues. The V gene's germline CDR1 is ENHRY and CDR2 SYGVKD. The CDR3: CATSFGSGTGGLYEQFF.

The CDR3 region has the DNA TGTGCCAGTAGTCTCGCGTTTTCCGGGGCCAACGTCCTGACTTTC. It yields the protein CASSLAFSGANVLTF. V gene TRBV19 combines with J gene TRBJ2-6, with D unresolved. There are 15 residues in the CDR3. Trimming removed 5 bases at V and 4 bases at J, with 12 bases between. Germline CDR1 LNHDA, CDR2 SQIVND (reference sequence).

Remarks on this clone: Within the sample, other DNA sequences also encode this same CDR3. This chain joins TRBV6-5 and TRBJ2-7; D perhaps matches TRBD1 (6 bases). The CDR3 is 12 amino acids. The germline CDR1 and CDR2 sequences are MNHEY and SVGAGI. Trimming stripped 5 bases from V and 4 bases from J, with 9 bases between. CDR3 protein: CASSRQGYEQYF. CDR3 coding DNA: TGTGCCAGCAGTCGCCAGGGGTACGAGCAGTACTTC.

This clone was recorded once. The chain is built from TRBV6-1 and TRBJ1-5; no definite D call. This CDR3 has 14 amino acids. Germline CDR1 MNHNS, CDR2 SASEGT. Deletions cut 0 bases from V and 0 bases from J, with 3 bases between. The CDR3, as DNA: TGTGCCAGCAGTGAAGCCTATAGCAATCAGCCCCAGCATTTT. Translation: CASSEAYSNQPQHF.

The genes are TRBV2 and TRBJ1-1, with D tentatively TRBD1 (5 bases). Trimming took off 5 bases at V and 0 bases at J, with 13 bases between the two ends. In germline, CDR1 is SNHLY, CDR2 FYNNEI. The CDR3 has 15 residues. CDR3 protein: CASSTYDSLNTEAFF. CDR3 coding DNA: TGTGCCAGCAGTACCTATGACAGCTTGAACACTGAAGCTTTCTTT.

Written as DNA, the CDR3 is TGTGCCAGCACCGAAGGACACATCAATCAGCCCCAGCATTTT. It yields the protein CASTEGHINQPQHF. This chain links TRBV2 with TRBJ1-5, with D possibly TRBD1 on 5 matching bases. Trimming removed 7 bases at V and 3 bases at J, with 13 bases between. In germline, CDR1 is SNHLY, CDR2 FYNNEI. The CDR3 is made up of 14 amino acids.

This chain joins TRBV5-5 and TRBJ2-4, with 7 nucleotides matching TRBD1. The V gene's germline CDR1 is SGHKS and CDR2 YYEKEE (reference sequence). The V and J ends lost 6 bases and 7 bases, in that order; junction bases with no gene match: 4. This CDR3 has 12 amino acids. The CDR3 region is CASTRQGNIQYF. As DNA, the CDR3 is TGTGCCAGCACCAGACAGGGTAACATTCAGTACTTC.